What follows are 8 T cell receptor beta chains derived from one specimen sequenced in a study of blood T cells in healthy people across ages. A sample-barcoded 5' primer and a J-beta primer mix were used in a second PCR of roughly 7 to 12 cycles. TCRdb redid the calling of the 5' RACE reads with MiXCR, one entry per CDR3 protein. The sample consists of about 540,000 distinct CDR3 sequences, about 25% of them appearing once. The same sample was also used in a study of T cells of mothers and their children.

Sequenced sample: blood. These receptors originate from a boy between 10 and 17 years old in good health.

This chain links TRBV19 with TRBJ1-2; D gene ambiguous. CDR3 length: 13 amino acids. V lost 7 bases and J lost 3, with 12 bases in between. Germline CDR1 LNHDA, CDR2 SQIVND (reference sequence). The CDR3 spells CASISAADYGYTF. In DNA form, the CDR3 reads TGTGCCAGTATTTCCGCAGCGGACTATGGCTACACCTTC. The full variable domain, in which reference TRBV19 and TRBJ1-2 provide the parts outside the CDR3, is DGGITQSPKYLFRKEGQNVTLSCEQNLNHDAMYWYRQDPGQGLRLIYYSQIVNDFQKGDIAEGYSVSREKKESFPLTVTSAQKNPTAFYLCASISAADYGYTFGSGTRLTVV.

The rearrangement uses TRBV6-5 and TRBJ1-2; D perhaps matches TRBD1 (5 bases). V was trimmed by 0 bases and J by 1 base, leaving 24 bases between them. Germline loops: CDR1 MNHEY, CDR2 SVGAGI. This CDR3 is 20 amino acids long. The DNA of the CDR3 is TGTGCCAGCAGTTACTCGATGGGGGGGTTTCAGGCTTCGTTTAACTATGGCTACACCTTC. Protein product: CASSYSMGGFQASFNYGYTF.

The V and J genes are TRBV4-3 and TRBJ2-1; the D gene is possibly TRBD1 (6 bases). Germline V gene data show CDR1 as LGHNA and CDR2 as YSLEER. V was cut by 0 bases and J by 4 bases, with 16 bases left in between. The CDR3 is 17 amino acids. CDR3 region: CASSQDWVRGIYNEQFF. CDR3 bases: TGCGCCAGCAGCCAAGATTGGGTGAGGGGGATATACAATGAGCAGTTCTTC.

This clonotype was seen more than once but under ten times. The CDR3 protein is CSARDRGGPYGYTF. CDR3 DNA sequence: TGCAGTGCTAGAGATCGGGGAGGGCCTTATGGCTACACCTTC. V usage is TRBV20-1 and J usage is TRBJ1-2; no firm D call. Trimming took off 0 bases at V and 5 bases at J, with 13 bases between the two ends. From germline, CDR1 is DFQATT and CDR2 SNEGSKA (reference sequence). The length of the CDR3 is 14 residues.

This clonotype was detected a few times. V and J are TRBV7-2 and TRBJ2-1; 7 bases line up with TRBD1. This CDR3 is 16 amino acids long. V was pared by 6 bases and J by 3 bases, with 11 bases of the junction left unmatched. CDR1 and CDR2 (germline): SGHTA, FQGNSA. The chain's CDR3 is CASSRARGQRYNEQFF. For the CDR3, the DNA is TGTGCCAGCAGTCGCGCCCGGGGACAGCGCTACAATGAGCAGTTCTTC.

There are a few counts of this clonotype. The chain recombines TRBV7-3 with TRBJ2-1, with 12 bases aligning to TRBD2. Germline assignment: CDR1 SGHTA and CDR2 FQGTGA. This CDR3 region has 15 residues. The V gene end was trimmed by 1 base and the J gene end by 10 bases; junction bases not matched to a gene: 5. In DNA, the CDR3 is TGTGCCAGCAGCTTAAAAGGGGGACTAGCGGGCGAGCAGTTCTTC. Residues: CASSLKGGLAGEQFF.

V is TRBV25-1 and J is TRBJ2-7, with 7 bases that match TRBD1. TRBJ2-1 explains the end of the DNA better; the J call may be wrong. Germline lookup yields CDR1 MGHDK and CDR2 SYGVNS. The CDR3 consists of 14 residues. The CDR3, as DNA: TGTGCCAGCAGTGGGGGGACAGCTTTTAGTGAGCAGTTCTTC. Protein product: CASSGGTAFSEQFF.

The chain carries TRBV7-9 and TRBJ2-7; no clear D gene. V dropped 2 bases and J dropped 4 bases, with 9 bases sitting between them. Germline V gives CDR1 SEHNR, CDR2 FQNEAQ (reference sequence). The CDR3 has 13 residues. The chain's CDR3 is CASSLSLWYEQYF. CDR3 in DNA: TGTGCCAGCAGCTTATCCCTTTGGTACGAGCAGTACTTC.